The 24 T cell receptor beta chains reported below all come from one sample, sequenced in a study of shared clonotypes between healthy human individuals. Assay used: immunoSEQ multiplex PCR; TCRdb lists only in-frame clones, some missing. Of 1.5 million to 1.9 million clones in the sample, around 98% were seen once. Specimen: naive CD4+ T cells sorted from blood. Subset in this sample: CD45RA+ positively selected. These receptors originate from a man younger than 40 in good health.

The chain employs TRBV11-2 and TRBJ2-2; unclear D gene. Trimming took 5 bases from V and 6 from J, leaving 13 bases between them. In germline, CDR1 is SGHAT, CDR2 FQNNGV. The CDR3 is made up of 14 amino acids. This CDR3 reads CASSPTRHPGELFF. The CDR3 DNA is TGTGCCAGCAGCCCAACGAGACATCCCGGGGAGCTGTTTTTT.

This rearrangement joins TRBV19 to TRBJ2-2, with D possibly TRBD2 on 5 matching bases. The V end lost 3 bases, the J end lost 6 bases, and 11 bases lay between the germline ends. CDR1 is LNHDA and CDR2 is SQIVND in the germline V gene (reference sequence). CDR3 length equals 14 residues. The CDR3 DNA sequence: TGTGCCAGTAGTATTCTCGGGATCGCCGGGGAGCTGTTTTTT. Residues: CASSILGIAGELFF.

The chain couples TRBV6-6 to TRBJ1-1; D may be TRBD1 (5 bases). In germline, CDR1 is MNHNY, CDR2 SVGAGI (reference sequence). The CDR3 contains 15 residues. With 5 bases removed from V and 4 bases from J, the gap between germline ends came to 17 bases. The CDR3 region has the DNA TGTGCCAGCAGTCCTCTGGCGGCCAGGGCCACTGAAGCTTTCTTT. Protein product: CASSPLAARATEAFF.

This clone is a singleton in its sample. This chain links TRBV18 with TRBJ2-7; 8 nucleotides match TRBD1. The V gene end was trimmed by 6 bases and the J gene end by 1 base; junction bases not matched to a gene: 14. The CDR3 totals 17 residues. In germline, CDR1 is KGHSH, CDR2 LQKENI. The CDR3 DNA follows: TGTGCCAGCTCGCCCAGACAACCCGGGACAGGATCCTACGAGCAGTACTTC. It codes for CASSPRQPGTGSYEQYF. Supplemented by reference TRBV18 and TRBJ2-7, the full variable domain reads NAGVMQNPRHLVRRRGQEARLRCSPMKGHSHVYWYRQLPEEGLKFMVYLQKENIIDESGMPKERFSAEFPKEGPSILRIQQVVRGDSAAYFCASSPRQPGTGSYEQYFGPGTRLTVT.

This chain connects TRBV7-8 to TRBJ1-5; no reliable D call. Per the germline V gene, CDR1 is SGHVS and CDR2 is FQNEAQ. Trimming shortened V by 4 bases and J by 4 bases, and 14 bases separated the two germline ends. The CDR3 totals 15 residues. The CDR3, as DNA: TGTGCCAGCAGCTCCCGCCGGACGTTTAATCAGCCCCAGCATTTT. It translates to CASSSRRTFNQPQHF.

The chain has TRBV19 and TRBJ2-5; D possibly corresponds to TRBD1 (7 bases). CDR3 length: 15 residues. Trimming cost V 4 bases and J 4 bases, with 16 bases left between them. The V gene's germline CDR1 is LNHDA and CDR2 SQIVND (reference sequence). DNA of the CDR3: TGTGCCAGTAGTACCCTCTGGCAGGGGGGAGAGACCCAGTACTTC. This sequence encodes CASSTLWQGGETQYF.

A remark on this clone: The same CDR3 is also encoded by other DNA sequences in this sample. The genes are TRBV5-1 and TRBJ2-5; TRBD1 agrees at 8 bases. This CDR3 has 14 amino acids. The J segment lost 1 base and the V segment lost 3 bases, leaving 2 bases of the junction unmatched. Germline V gives CDR1 SGHRS, CDR2 YFSETQ. In DNA, the CDR3 is TGCGCCAGCAGCTCGGGGACAGGCCAAGAGACCCAGTACTTC. It translates to CASSSGTGQETQYF.

The CDR3 is CATRSRDYSTDTQYF. DNA for the CDR3: TGTGCCACCAGGAGCCGGGACTATAGCACAGATACGCAGTATTTT. The chain joins TRBV15 to TRBJ2-3; 7 bases line up with TRBD2. This CDR3 spans 15 amino acids. Trimming took 6 bases from V and 0 from J; bases not matched to a gene: 6. Germline V gene sequence: CDR1 LNHNV, CDR2 YYDKDF (reference sequence). Full variable domain (outside the CDR3, taken from reference TRBV15 and TRBJ2-3): DAMVIQNPRYQVTQFGKPVTLSCSQTLNHNVMYWYQQKSSQAPKLLFHYYDKDFNNEADTPDNFQSRRPNTSFCFLDIRSPGLGDTAMYLCATRSRDYSTDTQYFGPGTRLTVL.

This chain uses TRBV19 with TRBJ2-7; TRBD2 matches at 10 bases. Trimming at V came to 4 bases and at J to 4 bases, leaving 7 bases not matched to a gene. The CDR3 spans 15 residues. Germline-derived CDR1 and CDR2 are LNHDA and SQIVND (reference sequence). Here the CDR3 DNA reads TGTGCCAGTAGTACCCCCGGTAGCGGGAGGTACGAGCAGTACTTC. Protein product: CASSTPGSGRYEQYF.

The CDR3 DNA sequence: TGTGCCAGCACCGGGGGGGCTCGGACAGGGAAAGAGACCCAGTACTTC. Translating gives CASTGGARTGKETQYF. The genes are TRBV5-4 and TRBJ2-5, with D possibly being TRBD1 or TRBD2 (8 bases each). There are 16 residues in the CDR3. Germline CDR1 is SGHNT and CDR2 is YYREEE (reference sequence). The germline V and J ends were trimmed by 6 bases and 3 bases, with 21 bases remaining between them.

This sequence joins TRBV10-3 and TRBJ2-7, with TRBD2 identical over 12 bases. CDR3 length equals 14 residues. V gave up 5 bases and J gave up 3 bases; unmatched junction bases: 2. The germline gives CDR1 ENHRY, CDR2 SYGVKD. The DNA for the CDR3 is TGTGCCATCAGTCAACTAGCGGGAGGCTACGAGCAGTACTTC. Protein: CAISQLAGGYEQYF.

The chain has TRBV9 and TRBJ2-3, with D unclear. Trimming cost V 0 bases and J 6 bases, with 11 bases left between them. Germline CDR1 SGDLS, CDR2 YYNGEE. This CDR3 has 14 amino acids. The CDR3 DNA reads TGTGCCAGCAGCGTAGGTGATAATCGCGATACGCAGTATTTT. This gives the protein CASSVGDNRDTQYF.

The V gene is TRBV14, the J gene TRBJ2-1; tentatively, D is TRBD2 (6 bases). CDR1 and CDR2 from the germline V gene are SGHDN and FVKESK. V was clipped by 4 bases and J by 2 bases, with 12 bases between them. CDR3 length equals 15 residues. CDR3 region: CASSPMGGAYNEQFF. The CDR3 nucleotides read TGTGCCAGCAGCCCAATGGGGGGTGCCTACAATGAGCAGTTCTTC.

A word on this clone: This sample includes further DNA sequences coding for the same CDR3. The V gene is TRBV29-1, the J gene TRBJ1-1; the D gene is possibly TRBD1 (5 bases). Germline lookup yields CDR1 SQVTM and CDR2 ANQGSEA. The V gene lost 4 bases and the J gene lost 3 bases, with 9 bases spanning the gap. The CDR3 covers 12 residues. CDR3 in amino acids: CSVGGGHTEAFF. CDR3 DNA sequence: TGCAGCGTTGGGGGGGGACACACTGAAGCTTTCTTT.

The rearrangement links TRBV19 to TRBJ2-2; 11 bases align to TRBD2. Germline-derived CDR1 and CDR2 are LNHDA and SQIVND (reference sequence). The CDR3 totals 20 residues. The CDR3 DNA is TGTGTCTCCAGGGGGCGGCTAGCGGGAGGACGGATGCTTAACACCGGGGAGCTGTTTTTT. Translated, it gives CVSRGRLAGGRMLNTGELFF.

The chain combines TRBV11-2 with TRBJ1-5; D not certain. Trimming left V 2 bases short and J 6 bases short, with 8 bases between. CDR1 SGHAT and CDR2 FQNNGV come from the germline V gene. The length of the CDR3 is 13 residues. CDR3 in amino acids: CASSLQRAQPQHF. For the CDR3, the DNA is TGTGCCAGCAGCTTACAGCGGGCTCAGCCCCAGCATTTT.

The rearrangement joins TRBV5-4 to TRBJ2-3; TRBD2 matches at 8 bases. The junction had 6 bases not matched to a gene; V was cut back by 0 bases and J by 0 bases. Germline V gene data show CDR1 as SGHNT and CDR2 as YYREEE (reference sequence). The CDR3 consists of 17 residues. The CDR3 region has the DNA TGTGCCAGCAGCTTGGCCCCTTCTAGCGGGAGCACAGATACGCAGTATTTT. It is translated as CASSLAPSSGSTDTQYF.

J is TRBJ1-5 and V is TRBV2, with D maybe TRBD1 (6 bases). CDR3 size: 14 residues. Germline V gives CDR1 SNHLY, CDR2 FYNNEI. With 7 bases removed from V and 3 bases from J, the gap between germline ends came to 13 bases. The CDR3 loop is CASTQGRNNQPQHF. As DNA, the CDR3 is TGTGCCAGCACACAGGGACGGAACAATCAGCCCCAGCATTTT.

The chain combines TRBV19 with TRBJ2-7, with D tentatively TRBD1 (6 bases). Between the trimmed V and J ends, which lost 3 bases and 4 bases, there was a span of 16 bases. This CDR3 has 15 amino acids. Germline V gene sequence: CDR1 LNHDA, CDR2 SQIVND (reference sequence). Here the CDR3 DNA reads TGTGCCAGTAGTATTCGGCAGGGGAGTTTATACGAGCAGTACTTC. This encodes CASSIRQGSLYEQYF. Variable domain in full (rest from reference TRBV19 and TRBJ2-7): DGGITQSPKYLFRKEGQNVTLSCEQNLNHDAMYWYRQDPGQGLRLIYYSQIVNDFQKGDIAEGYSVSREKKESFPLTVTSAQKNPTAFYLCASSIRQGSLYEQYFGPGTRLTVT.

This chain links TRBV6-6 with TRBJ1-2; D may be TRBD1 (6 bases). CDR1 is MNHNY and CDR2 is SVGAGI in the germline V gene (reference sequence). V was pared by 0 bases and J by 8 bases, with 19 bases between. This CDR3 is 16 amino acids long. This CDR3 is CASSYSNRDIGGGYTF. CDR3 nucleotides: TGTGCCAGCAGTTACTCGAATAGGGACATAGGTGGGGGCTACACCTTC.

This clone was observed a single time. The V and J genes are TRBV7-9 and TRBJ2-4, with D perhaps matching TRBD1 (6 bases). V lost 7 bases, J lost 7 bases, and 11 bases lay in between. CDR1 is SEHNR and CDR2 is FQNEAQ in the germline V gene (reference sequence). This CDR3 region has 12 residues. The CDR3 DNA follows: TGTGCCAGCACCCCACAGGGCAACATTCAGTACTTC. It translates to CASTPQGNIQYF.

This chain joins TRBV7-2 and TRBJ1-3; D is unclear. The CDR3 sequence is 16 residues long. Per germline, CDR1 SGHTA and CDR2 FQGNSA. V shed 0 bases and J shed 0 bases, with 9 bases lying between them. Written as DNA, the CDR3 is TGTGCCAGCAGCTTAGCGGTGGCCACCTCTGGAAACACCATATATTTT. It encodes CASSLAVATSGNTIYF.

The V and J genes are TRBV9 and TRBJ2-1; D may correspond to TRBD1 or TRBD2 (6 bases each). The germline V and J ends were trimmed by 4 bases and 9 bases, with 17 bases remaining between them. This CDR3 has 14 amino acids. Looked up from germline, CDR1 is SGDLS and CDR2 is YYNGEE. The CDR3 region has the DNA TGTGCCAGCAGCCCACCTGAGGGGGGCGGTGAGCAGTTCTTC. Its protein is CASSPPEGGGEQFF.

The chain combines TRBV15 with TRBJ2-1; D might be TRBD1 (6 bases). Germline V lookup: CDR1 LNHNV, CDR2 YYDKDF (reference sequence). This CDR3 has 15 residues. V was trimmed by 1 base and J by 2 bases, leaving 9 bases between them. In DNA form, the CDR3 reads TGTGCCACCAGCAGAGGGACAGTGGCCTACAATGAGCAGTTCTTC. This translates into CATSRGTVAYNEQFF. Full variable domain (outside the CDR3, taken from reference TRBV15 and TRBJ2-1): DAMVIQNPRYQVTQFGKPVTLSCSQTLNHNVMYWYQQKSSQAPKLLFHYYDKDFNNEADTPDNFQSRRPNTSFCFLDIRSPGLGDTAMYLCATSRGTVAYNEQFFGPGTRLTVL.